These T cell receptor beta chains were read from a single sample in a study of shared clonotypes between healthy human individuals. Clones were read by immunoSEQ multiplex PCR, and TCRdb kept only the in-frame ones, dropping some. This table has under 600,000 clones, more than 95% appearing once. The sequenced material came from naive CD8+ T cells sorted from blood. The receptors shown here come from a man between 25 and 39 years old in good health. Each CDR3 is given with its conserved first and last residue. A D gene is named only where the DNA matches it firmly. Some rows mark clone size as missing; the rest say once, few, many or name a class of expanded clone.

TRBD2,TRBV7-2,NA,TRBJ2-2,CASSYPGLAGAPGELFF,TGTGCCAGCAGCTACCCGGGACTAGCGGGAGCCCCCGGGGAGCTGTTTTTT
TRBD1,TRBV9,NA,TRBJ1-4,CASSVGQGAREKLFF,TGTGCCAGCAGCGTAGGACAGGGGGCGCGTGAAAAACTGTTTTTT
TRBD2,TRBV13,NA,TRBJ2-7,CASSLNSGLAAYEQYF,TGTGCCAGCAGCTTAAATTCCGGACTAGCGGCCTACGAGCAGTACTTC
NA,TRBV13,NA,TRBJ2-2,CASSLGLARAF,TGTGCCAGCAGCTTAGGGCTAGCGCGAGCTTTT
NA,TRBV6-1,NA,TRBJ2-1,CASSDGDGLNEQFF,TGTGCCAGCAGTGATGGGGACGGCCTAAATGAGCAGTTCTTC
TRBD2,TRBV5-6,NA,TRBJ2-7,CASSGEPGTSSYEQYF,TGTGCCAGCAGCGGAGAGCCGGGGACTAGCTCCTACGAGCAGTACTTC
NA,TRBV7-9,NA,TRBJ2-7,CASSLSWGDHYEQYF,TGTGCCAGCAGCTTGTCCTGGGGCGACCACTACGAGCAGTACTTC
NA,TRBV23-1,NA,TRBJ2-2,CASSLGNKTGELFF,TGCGCCAGCAGTCTGGGGAATAAGACCGGGGAGCTGTTTTTT
NA,TRBV5-6,NA,TRBJ2-7,CASSLVADYEQYF,TGTGCCAGCAGCTTGGTGGCTGATTACGAGCAGTACTTC
NA,TRBV2,NA,TRBJ2-5,CASSEYGRKTQYF,TGTGCCAGCAGTGAATACGGGAGAAAGACCCAGTACTTC
TRBD1,TRBV27,NA,TRBJ2-2,CASSFLQGDWELFF,TGTGCCAGCAGTTTCCTACAGGGGGACTGGGAGCTGTTTTTT
NA,TRBV27,once,TRBJ2-3,CASSRGVADTQYF,TGTGCCAGCAGTCGCGGGGTGGCAGATACGCAGTATTTT
NA,TRBV6-6,once,TRBJ2-3,CASTFSVDKGRDTQYF,TGTGCCAGCACCTTCAGCGTGGACAAGGGTAGAGATACGCAGTATTTT
NA,TRBV2,NA,TRBJ2-1,CASSEDSPRFGNEQFF,TGTGCCAGCAGCGAAGACTCCCCCCGATTCGGCAATGAGCAGTTCTTC
NA,TRBV27,NA,TRBJ1-3,CASSFWPAGSGNTIYF,TGTGCCAGCAGTTTTTGGCCAGCCGGGAGTGGAAACACCATATATTTT
NA,TRBV20-1,NA,TRBJ2-7,CSARPVYEQYF,TGCAGTGCAAGGCCCGTCTACGAGCAGTACTTC
NA,TRBV11-2,NA,TRBJ1-4,CASRSLGVKLFF,TGTGCCAGCAGGTCGTTGGGGGTAAAACTGTTTTTT
TRBD2,TRBV4-1,NA,TRBJ2-5,CASSQGTSGSETQYF,TGCGCCAGCAGCCAGGGGACTAGCGGGAGTGAGACCCAGTACTTC
NA,TRBV6-5,NA,TRBJ1-5,CASSFGGAQPQHF,TGTGCCAGCAGCTTCGGGGGGGCGCAGCCCCAGCATTTT
NA,TRBV28,NA,TRBJ2-5,CASSNTGTGGWTQYF,TGTGCCAGCAGTAACACCGGGACTGGAGGTTGGACCCAGTACTTC
TRBD1,TRBV7-6,NA,TRBJ1-1,CASSLGFAGGITEAFF,TGTGCCAGCAGCTTAGGTTTCGCAGGGGGCATCACTGAAGCTTTCTTT
NA,TRBV7-9,NA,TRBJ1-1,CASTPTENTEAFF,TGTGCCAGCACCCCGACAGAGAACACTGAAGCTTTCTTT
TRBD1,TRBV6-1,NA,TRBJ1-5,CASSEFNTGANQPQHF,TGTGCCAGCAGTGAATTTAATACAGGGGCCAATCAGCCCCAGCATTTT
NA,TRBV6-5,NA,TRBJ2-1,CASSYSGGSSYNEQFF,TGTGCCAGCAGTTATAGTGGGGGTAGCTCCTACAATGAGCAGTTCTTC
NA,TRBV27,NA,TRBJ2-3,CASSLWGRSTDTQYF,TGTGCCAGCAGTTTATGGGGCCGTAGCACAGATACGCAGTATTTT
NA,TRBV6-6,NA,TRBJ2-2,CASKSDLDRPGELFF,TGTGCCAGCAAAAGCGACCTCGATCGGCCCGGGGAGCTGTTTTTT
NA,TRBV6-1,NA,TRBJ1-5,CASSEQPRTNNQPQHF,TGTGCCAGCAGTGAACAACCTCGGACTAACAATCAGCCCCAGCATTTT
NA,TRBV7-6,once,TRBJ1-1,CASSLVQGGTGTEAFF,TGTGCCAGCAGCTTAGTTCAAGGGGGGACGGGCACTGAAGCTTTCTTT
NA,TRBV27,NA,TRBJ2-7,CASSLRGANSYEQYF,TGTGCCAGCAGTTTAAGAGGGGCTAACTCCTACGAGCAGTACTTC
TRBD1,TRBV2,NA,TRBJ1-1,CATPEGQGETMNTEAFF,TGTGCCACCCCGGAGGGGCAGGGGGAAACTATGAACACTGAAGCTTTCTTT
TRBD1,TRBV25-1,NA,TRBJ1-1,CASSAGTGTEAFF,TGTGCCAGCTCAGCCGGGACAGGCACTGAAGCTTTCTTT
NA,TRBV27,NA,TRBJ2-2,CASGMYRTVTGELFF,TGTGCCAGCGGGATGTATCGGACGGTCACCGGGGAGCTGTTTTTT
NA,TRBV15,NA,TRBJ2-1,CATSRDSYNEQFF,TGTGCCACCAGCAGAGATAGCTACAATGAGCAGTTCTTC
NA,TRBV6-1,NA,TRBJ1-5,CASSEYWTAAEPQHF,TGTGCCAGCAGTGAATACTGGACGGCGGCAGAGCCCCAGCATTTT
NA,TRBV5-6,NA,TRBJ2-3,CASSLGGVEDTQYF,TGTGCCAGCAGCTTGGGCGGGGTTGAGGATACGCAGTATTTT
TRBD2,TRBV28,NA,TRBJ2-1,CASSPLLAGGPYEQFF,TGTGCCAGCAGTCCACTACTAGCGGGAGGGCCCTATGAGCAGTTCTTC
TRBD1,TRBV27,NA,TRBJ1-1,CASSFDRGSATEAFF,TGTGCCAGCAGTTTCGACAGGGGAAGCGCCACTGAAGCTTTCTTT
TRBD1,TRBV11-1,NA,TRBJ2-1,CASSLGPGTGVDEQFF,TGTGCCAGCAGCTTAGGACCGGGGACAGGGGTCGATGAGCAGTTCTTC
NA,TRBV25-1,NA,TRBJ2-1,CASRSGGEQFF,TGTGCCAGCAGGTCGGGCGGTGAGCAGTTCTTC
NA,TRBV6-5,NA,TRBJ2-7,CASRHSYEQYF,TGTGCCAGCAGGCACTCCTACGAGCAGTACTTC